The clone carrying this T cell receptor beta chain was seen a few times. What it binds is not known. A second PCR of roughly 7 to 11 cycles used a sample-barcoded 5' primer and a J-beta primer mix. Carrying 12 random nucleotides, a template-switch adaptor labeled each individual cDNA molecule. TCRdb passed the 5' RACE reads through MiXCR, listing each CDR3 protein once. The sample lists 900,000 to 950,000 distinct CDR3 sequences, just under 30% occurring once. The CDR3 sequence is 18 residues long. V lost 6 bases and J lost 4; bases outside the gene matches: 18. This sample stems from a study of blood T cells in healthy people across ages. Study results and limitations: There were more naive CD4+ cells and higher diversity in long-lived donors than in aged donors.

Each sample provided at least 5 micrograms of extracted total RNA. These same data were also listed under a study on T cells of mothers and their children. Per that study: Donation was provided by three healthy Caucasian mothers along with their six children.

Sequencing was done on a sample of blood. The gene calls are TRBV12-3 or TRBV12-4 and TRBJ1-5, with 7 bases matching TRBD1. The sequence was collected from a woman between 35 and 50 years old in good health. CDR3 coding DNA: TGTGCCAGCAGCCCCCCAGGGGGGGCCTCCCCACTTAATCAGCCCCAGCATTTT. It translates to CASSPPGGASPLNQPQHF.